This passage covers 23 T cell receptor beta chains from one sample sequenced in a study of read filtering for tumor transcriptome and immune sequencing. From approximately 400 ng of RNA, a library with molecular barcoded alpha/delta and beta/gamma adaptors was made. TCRdb reanalysed the reads using MiXCR and keeps one entry per CDR3 protein. Of 75,000 to 90,000 distinct CDR3 sequences listed, 12% are singletons. The sample was a population of CD138-negative cells sorted from bone marrow. The receptors come from a donor aged 40 or older with multiple myeloma.

This clonotype was counted ten times or more. As DNA, the CDR3 is TGTGCCAGCAGCCCTATCCCCGGGACTAGCGGGAGAGCAGATACGCAGTATTTT. Its translation is CASSPIPGTSGRADTQYF. The rearrangement links TRBV7-9 to TRBJ2-3, with TRBD2 matching 14 bases. V shed 5 bases, J shed 4 bases, and the junction held 11 bases outside the gene matches. Germline CDR1 and CDR2: SEHNR and FQNEAQ (reference sequence). The CDR3 totals 18 residues.

This clonotype has ten or more counts. The chain is built from TRBV21-1 and TRBJ2-5; TRBD1 is the table's D call, not checked against the DNA. TRBV21-1 is termed a pseudogene. This CDR3 spans 17 amino acids. In DNA form, the CDR3 reads TGTGCCAGCAGCGGCCGCACCCCAGGGGGTCCACAAGAGACCCAGTACTTC. Translation: CASSGRTPGGPQETQYF.

Ten or more counts support this clonotype. The chain carries TRBV6-5 and TRBJ2-1; D is ambiguous. The CDR3 loop spans 14 amino acids. The germline V gene encodes CDR1 MNHEY and CDR2 SVGAGI. Trimming left V 3 bases short and J 0 bases short, with 6 bases between. The CDR3 spells CASSYTVSYNEQFF. As DNA, the CDR3 is TGTGCCAGCAGTTATACAGTCTCCTACAATGAGCAGTTCTTC.

Many counts were recorded for this clonotype. CDR3 amino acids: CASSFPVTGSNTEAFF. The CDR3 DNA sequence: TGTGCCAGCAGCTTCCCTGTGACAGGGTCCAACACTGAAGCTTTCTTT. The gene calls are TRBV12-3 or TRBV12-4 and TRBJ1-1, with TRBD1 matching 7 bases. Germline trimming cut 6 bases from V and 2 bases from J; bases unmatched to any gene: 12. The CDR3 is made up of 16 amino acids.

Remarks on this clonotype: It may be a read error: a sequence one base away is much more abundant. This sequence joins TRBV6-6 and TRBJ2-1; 7 nucleotides match TRBD2. CDR3 length: 13 residues. Germline values: CDR1 MNHNY, CDR2 SVGAGI (reference sequence). The CDR3 DNA sequence: TGTGCCAGCATTGCTAGCGGCTACAATGGGCAGTTCTTC. Protein sequence: CASIASGYNGQFF.

This clonotype occurred many times. The chain combines TRBV11-2 with TRBJ1-1, with no clear D. V was clipped by 6 bases and J by 1 base, with 9 bases between them. The CDR3 totals 13 residues. Germline V gene sequence: CDR1 SGHAT, CDR2 FQNNGV. The CDR3 DNA reads TGTGCCAGCAGAACCAACCGGAACACTGAAGCTTTCTTT. Residues: CASRTNRNTEAFF.

This clonotype showed up many times. This rearrangement joins TRBV7-2 to TRBJ1-1; TRBD1 might be the D (5 bases). Germline V CDR1 and CDR2: SGHTA, FQGNSA. The V end lost 5 bases, the J end lost 1 base, and 11 bases lay between the germline ends. This CDR3 has 14 amino acids. CDR3 amino acids: CASSARGANTEAFF. CDR3 bases: TGTGCCAGCAGCGCCCGCGGGGCGAACACTGAAGCTTTCTTT.

This clonotype was seen repeatedly, ten times or more. The chain carries TRBV4-1 and TRBJ2-7; possibly TRBD1 for D (6 bases). Deletions cut 6 bases from V and 5 bases from J, with 20 bases between. Germline-derived CDR1 and CDR2 are MGHRA and YSYEKL. The CDR3 extends over 15 amino acids. This chain's CDR3 is CASRALGGRMDEQYF. DNA of the CDR3: TGCGCCAGCAGGGCTTTAGGGGGACGTATGGACGAGCAGTACTTC.

This clonotype was counted many times. The chain employs TRBV28 and TRBJ1-5; a possible D gene is TRBD1 (5 bases). V dropped 9 bases and J dropped 5 bases, with 17 bases sitting between them. Germline CDR1 MDHEN, CDR2 SYDVKM. This CDR3 is 14 amino acids long. The CDR3: CASVGSGVHQPQHF. The CDR3 DNA reads as TGTGCCAGTGTAGGGTCGGGGGTCCATCAGCCCCAGCATTTT.

This clonotype was found many times. This CDR3 reads CASSSLGQGARQPQHF. The CDR3 DNA reads as TGTGCCAGCAGTTCCCTGGGGCAGGGGGCTCGGCAGCCCCAGCATTTT. The genes are TRBV28 and TRBJ1-5; 8 bases align to TRBD1. V shed 4 bases, J shed 7 bases, and the junction held 12 bases outside the gene matches. The germline gives CDR1 MDHEN, CDR2 SYDVKM. CDR3 length: 16 amino acids.

This clonotype occurred many times. This chain uses TRBV19 with TRBJ2-3, with 11 bases fitting TRBD2. The CDR3 spans 15 residues. The germline V gene has CDR1 LNHDA and CDR2 SQIVND (reference sequence). V lost 5 bases, J lost 1 base, and 2 bases stayed unmatched. This chain's CDR3 is CASSGTSGGTDTQYF. The DNA for the CDR3 is TGTGCCAGTAGTGGGACTAGCGGCGGCACAGATACGCAGTATTTT.

Concerning this clonotype: A far larger clone is one base from this, pointing to a likely read error. Given the absence of the conserved phenylalanine or tryptophan at the CDR3 end, a read error is likely. This rearrangement joins TRBV7-6 to TRBJ2-3; D gene ambiguous. The germline V gene has CDR1 SGHVS and CDR2 FNYEAQ. Trimming took off 4 bases at V and 6 bases at J, with 11 bases between the two ends. CDR3 length: 13 amino acids. CDR3 nucleotides: TGTGCCAGCAGCTCCCCGGCGAGGGATACGCAGTATCTT. It codes for CASSSPARDTQYL.

This clonotype was counted ten times or more. This chain links TRBV5-6 with TRBJ2-1, with D possibly TRBD2 on 5 matching bases. V lost 0 bases and J lost 4, with 17 bases in between. Germline V gives CDR1 SGHDT, CDR2 YYEEEE. This CDR3 has 17 amino acids. The CDR3 reads CASSLDLAASRYNEQFF. CDR3 bases: TGTGCCAGCAGCTTGGATCTAGCTGCCTCGCGATACAATGAGCAGTTCTTC.

Only a few counts were recorded for this clonotype. The chain employs TRBV14 and TRBJ2-1, with D perhaps TRBD1 or TRBD2 (5 bases each). V was pared by 2 bases and J by 7 bases, with 12 bases between. The CDR3 totals 14 residues. Germline CDR1 reads SGHDN; CDR2 reads FVKESK. DNA for the CDR3: TGTGCCAGCAGCCAATCCGGGACCTGGAATGAGCAGTTCTTC. It specifies CASSQSGTWNEQFF.

This clonotype occurred many times. The gene calls are TRBV29-1 and TRBJ2-3, with TRBD2 as a possible D gene (6 bases). From germline, CDR1 is SQVTM and CDR2 ANQGSEA. The CDR3 is made up of 13 amino acids. V dropped 7 bases and J dropped 2 bases, with 13 bases sitting between them. This chain's CDR3 is CSGGGTPTDTQYF. The CDR3 DNA is TGCAGCGGCGGAGGGACTCCCACAGATACGCAGTATTTT.

At least ten counts were recorded for this clonotype. The rearrangement joins TRBV20-1 to TRBJ2-7; D ambiguous. The CDR3 spans 11 residues. Germline loops: CDR1 DFQATT, CDR2 SNEGSKA (reference sequence). Between the trimmed V and J ends, which lost 3 bases and 2 bases, there was a span of 5 bases. The CDR3 sequence is CSASRAYEQYF. The CDR3 DNA sequence: TGCAGTGCTAGTAGGGCCTACGAGCAGTACTTC.

To note about this clonotype: At one boundary the junction diverges from the germline segment, which might be a read error. This chain joins TRBV20-1 and TRBJ1-2, with D perhaps TRBD1 (5 bases). Per germline, CDR1 DFQATT and CDR2 SNEGSKA (reference sequence). The CDR3 covers 16 residues. As DNA, the CDR3 is TGCGGTGCTAGGTGGCATGGGGCACTGGGCGGCTATGGCTACACCTTC. Protein product: CGARWHGALGGYGYTF.

This clonotype was seen many times. The V call is TRBV12-3 or TRBV12-4, the J call TRBJ2-4; 7 bases align to TRBD1. This CDR3 is built from 17 residues. Trimming removed 6 bases from V and 5 bases from J; junction bases left unmatched: 16. CDR3 nucleotide sequence: TGTGCCAGCAGCCCCGTGATGTACGGGACAGAGGAAAACATTCAGTACTTC. Translating it yields CASSPVMYGTEENIQYF.

This sequence joins TRBV19 and TRBJ2-5, with a possible D match to TRBD1 (6 bases). Germline loops: CDR1 LNHDA, CDR2 SQIVND (reference sequence). The CDR3 extends over 14 amino acids. Trimming left V 5 bases short and J 7 bases short, with 17 bases between. CDR3 in amino acids: CASSPSPRGGTQYF. CDR3 sequence (DNA): TGTGCCAGTAGTCCATCCCCCAGGGGTGGGACCCAGTACTTC.

This clonotype has at least ten counts. V is TRBV6-1 and J is TRBJ2-7; 9 bases map to TRBD1. The ends lost 7 bases at V and 3 bases at J; junction bases unmatched: 4. The CDR3 runs to 13 residues. The germline V gene encodes CDR1 MNHNS and CDR2 SASEGT. The CDR3, as DNA: TGTGCCAGCAATCCGGGACAGGGCTACGAGCAGTACTTC. Translated, it gives CASNPGQGYEQYF.

Many counts were recorded for this clonotype. The rearrangement links TRBV20-1 to TRBJ2-1; 8 bases are shared with TRBD2. The CDR3 runs 12 residues. Germline V lookup: CDR1 DFQATT, CDR2 SNEGSKA (reference sequence). J gave up 6 bases and V 6 bases, and 4 bases lay outside the gene matches. CDR3 in amino acids: CSASGGRNEQFF. The CDR3 DNA is TGCAGTGCCTCGGGAGGGCGCAATGAGCAGTTCTTC.

This clonotype showed up many times. This sequence joins TRBV6-6 and TRBJ2-1, with 11 bases that match TRBD2. Germline-derived CDR1 and CDR2 are MNHNY and SVGAGI (reference sequence). After removal of 4 bases from V and 3 bases from J, the junction contained 5 bases not matched to a gene. The CDR3 sequence is 16 residues long. CDR3 coding DNA: TGTGCCAGCAGTTCAGGGACTAGCGGAAACTACAATGAGCAGTTCTTC. Its protein is CASSSGTSGNYNEQFF.

The chain joins TRBV29-1 to TRBJ2-5; 15 bases are shared with TRBD2. The V gene end was trimmed by 7 bases and the J gene end by 8 bases; junction bases not matched to a gene: 8. Germline CDR1 and CDR2: SQVTM and ANQGSEA. The CDR3 covers 14 residues. The CDR3 loop is CSGGLAGGRDTQYF. The CDR3 coding sequence is TGCAGCGGGGGACTAGCGGGAGGTCGCGATACCCAGTACTTC.